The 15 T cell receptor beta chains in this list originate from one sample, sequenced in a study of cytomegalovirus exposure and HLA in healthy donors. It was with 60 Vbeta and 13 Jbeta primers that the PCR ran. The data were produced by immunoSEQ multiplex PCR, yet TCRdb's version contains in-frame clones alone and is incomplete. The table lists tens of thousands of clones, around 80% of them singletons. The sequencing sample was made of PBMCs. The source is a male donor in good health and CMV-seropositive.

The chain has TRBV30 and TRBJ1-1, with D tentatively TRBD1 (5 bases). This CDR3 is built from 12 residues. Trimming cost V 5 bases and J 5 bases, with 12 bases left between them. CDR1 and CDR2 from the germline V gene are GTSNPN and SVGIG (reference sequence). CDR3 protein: CAWARGRTEAFF. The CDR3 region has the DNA TGTGCCTGGGCGCGGGGACGGACTGAAGCTTTCTTT.

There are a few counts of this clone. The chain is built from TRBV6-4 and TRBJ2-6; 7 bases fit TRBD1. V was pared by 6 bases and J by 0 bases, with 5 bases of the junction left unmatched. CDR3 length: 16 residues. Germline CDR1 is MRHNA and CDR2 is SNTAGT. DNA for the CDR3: TGTGCCAGCAGCCGAACAGGGGACTCTGGGGCCAACGTCCTGACTTTC. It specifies CASSRTGDSGANVLTF.

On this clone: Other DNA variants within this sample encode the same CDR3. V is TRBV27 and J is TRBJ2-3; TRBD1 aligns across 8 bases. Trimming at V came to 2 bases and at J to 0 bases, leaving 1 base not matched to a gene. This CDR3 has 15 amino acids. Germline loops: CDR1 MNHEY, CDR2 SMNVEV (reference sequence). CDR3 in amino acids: CASSLRTGSTDTQYF. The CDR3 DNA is TGTGCCAGCAGTTTAAGGACAGGGAGCACAGATACGCAGTATTTT.

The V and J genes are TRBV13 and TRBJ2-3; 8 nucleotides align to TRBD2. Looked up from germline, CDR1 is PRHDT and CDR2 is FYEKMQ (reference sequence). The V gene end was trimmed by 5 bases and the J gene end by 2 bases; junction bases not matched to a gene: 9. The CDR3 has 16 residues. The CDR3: CASSPQRGGPTDTQYF. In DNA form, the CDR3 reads TGTGCCAGCAGCCCACAACGGGGGGGCCCCACAGATACGCAGTATTTT.

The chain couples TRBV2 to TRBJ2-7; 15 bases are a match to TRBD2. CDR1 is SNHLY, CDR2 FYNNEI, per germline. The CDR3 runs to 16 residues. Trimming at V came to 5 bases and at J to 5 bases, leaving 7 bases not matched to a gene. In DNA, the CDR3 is TGTGCCAGCAGTCGGACTAGCGGGAGGGGTGGGAACGAGCAGTACTTC. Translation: CASSRTSGRGGNEQYF.

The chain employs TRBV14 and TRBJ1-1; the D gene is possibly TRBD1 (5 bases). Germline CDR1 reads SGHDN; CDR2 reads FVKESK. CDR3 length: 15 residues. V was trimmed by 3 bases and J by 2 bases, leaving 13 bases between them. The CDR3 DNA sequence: TGTGCCAGCAGCCAGGAACAGGTACCAAACACTGAAGCTTTCTTT. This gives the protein CASSQEQVPNTEAFF. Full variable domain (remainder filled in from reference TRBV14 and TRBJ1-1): EAGVTQFPSHSVIEKGQTVTLRCDPISGHDNLYWYRRVMGKEIKFLLHFVKESKQDESGMPNNRFLAERTGGTYSTLKVQPAELEDSGVYFCASSQEQVPNTEAFFGQGTRLTVV.

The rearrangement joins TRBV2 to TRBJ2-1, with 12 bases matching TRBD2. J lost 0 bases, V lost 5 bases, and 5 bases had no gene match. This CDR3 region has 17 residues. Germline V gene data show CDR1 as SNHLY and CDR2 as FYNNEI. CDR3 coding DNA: TGTGCCAGCAGTCCCCTAGCGGGAGGGAGCTCCTACAATGAGCAGTTCTTC. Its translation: CASSPLAGGSSYNEQFF.

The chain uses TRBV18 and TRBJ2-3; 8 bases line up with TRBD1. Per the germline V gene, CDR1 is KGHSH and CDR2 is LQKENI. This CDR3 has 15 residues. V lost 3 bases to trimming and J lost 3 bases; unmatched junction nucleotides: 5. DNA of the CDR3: TGTGCCAGCTCACCCACAGGGGGTCGTACAGATACGCAGTATTTT. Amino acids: CASSPTGGRTDTQYF.

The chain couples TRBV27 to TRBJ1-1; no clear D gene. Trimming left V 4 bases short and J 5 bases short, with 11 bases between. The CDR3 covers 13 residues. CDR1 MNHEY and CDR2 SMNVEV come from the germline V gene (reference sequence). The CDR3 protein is CASSWADATEAFF. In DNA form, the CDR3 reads TGTGCCAGCAGTTGGGCCGACGCAACTGAAGCTTTCTTT.

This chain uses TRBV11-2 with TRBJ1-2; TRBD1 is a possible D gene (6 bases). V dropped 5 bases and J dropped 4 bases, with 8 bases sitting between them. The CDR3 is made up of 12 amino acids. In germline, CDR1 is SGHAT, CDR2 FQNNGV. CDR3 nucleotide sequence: TGTGCCAGCAGCCTACAGGGCTATGGCTACACCTTC. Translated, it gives CASSLQGYGYTF. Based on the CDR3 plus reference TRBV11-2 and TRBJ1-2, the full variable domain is EAGVAQSPRYKIIEKRQSVAFWCNPISGHATLYWYQQILGQGPKLLIQFQNNGVVDDSQLPKDRFSAERLKGVDSTLKIQPAKLEDSAVYLCASSLQGYGYTFGSGTRLTVV.

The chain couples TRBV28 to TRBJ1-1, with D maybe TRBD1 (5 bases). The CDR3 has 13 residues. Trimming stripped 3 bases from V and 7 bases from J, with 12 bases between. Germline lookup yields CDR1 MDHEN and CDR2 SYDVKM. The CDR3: CASSFPRVLEAFF. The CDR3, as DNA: TGTGCCAGCAGTTTTCCCAGGGTCCTTGAAGCTTTCTTT.

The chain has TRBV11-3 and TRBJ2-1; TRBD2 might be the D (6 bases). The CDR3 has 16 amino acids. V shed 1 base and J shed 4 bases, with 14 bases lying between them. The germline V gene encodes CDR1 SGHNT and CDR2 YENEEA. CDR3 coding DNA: TGTGCCAGCAGCTTAGGGCCTAGTGGGGGGTACAATGAGCAGTTCTTC. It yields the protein CASSLGPSGGYNEQFF.

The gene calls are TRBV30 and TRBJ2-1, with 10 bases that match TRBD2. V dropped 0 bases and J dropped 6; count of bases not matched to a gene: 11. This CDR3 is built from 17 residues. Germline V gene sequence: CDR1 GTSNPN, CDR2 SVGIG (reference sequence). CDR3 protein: CAWSVVGLAGVSNEQFF. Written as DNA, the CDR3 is TGTGCCTGGAGTGTGGTGGGGCTAGCGGGAGTTAGCAATGAGCAGTTCTTC.

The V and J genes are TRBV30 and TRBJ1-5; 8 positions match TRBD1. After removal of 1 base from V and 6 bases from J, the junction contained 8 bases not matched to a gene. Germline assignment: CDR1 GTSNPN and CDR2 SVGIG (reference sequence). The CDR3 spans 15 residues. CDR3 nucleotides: TGTGCCTGGAGTGCTAGGACAGGGACGGGTCAGCCCCAGCATTTT. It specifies CAWSARTGTGQPQHF.

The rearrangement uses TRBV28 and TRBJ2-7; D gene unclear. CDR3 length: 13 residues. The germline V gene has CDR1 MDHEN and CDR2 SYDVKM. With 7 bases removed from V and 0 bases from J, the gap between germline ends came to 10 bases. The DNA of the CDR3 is TGTGCCAGCAACCCAGGCTACTCCTACGAGCAGTACTTC. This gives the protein CASNPGYSYEQYF.